This is a list of T cell receptor beta chains from one sample in a study of CD8+CD57+ T cells in acquired aplastic anemia. One entry per CDR3 protein, called by TCRdb with MiXCR from the reads. This sample has just over 400,000 distinct CDR3 sequences, with 65% to 80% found just once. The sequenced sample consisted of sorted CD4+, CD8+, or CD8+CD57+ T cells (not recorded which) from PBMCs. The receptors were sampled from a human donor in good health, serving as a control. Both conserved end residues are part of each CDR3. D genes are given only for firm matches. Expanded clones are given a class, and other clones once, few, many or no size at all.

TRBJ1-1 . . TRBV7-9 CASSLGIQNTEAFF TGTGCCAGCAGCTTGGGAATCCAAAACACTGAAGCATTCTTT
TRBJ1-5 . . TRBV7-2 CASSLAGDSTDTQF TGTGCCAGCAGCTTAGCGGGGGATAGCACAGATACGCAGTTT
TRBJ2-5 TRBD2 . TRBV20-1 CSALAGSYNGEETQYF TGCAGCGCTCTAGCGGGGTCCTACAATGGGGAGGAGACCCAGTACTTC
TRBJ2-7 . many TRBV12-3/TRBV12-4 CASSFGSASPYEQYF TGTGCCAGCAGTTTTGGCTCCGCTAGCCCCTACGAGCAGTACTTC
TRBJ1-1 . . TRBV29-1 CSVASDPTEAFF TGCAGCGTTGCTTCGGACCCCACTGAAGCTTTCTTT
TRBJ2-2 . . TRBV7-2 CASSSGRGAGALFF TGTGCCAGCAGCTCGGGACGGGGGGCCGGGGCGCTGTTTTTT
TRBJ1-4 . . TRBV11-2 CASSPIRGIKLFF TGCGCCAGCAGCCCTATCAGAGGCATAAAACTGTTTTTT
TRBJ2-5 TRBD1 . TRBV7-2 CASSLAHRGGRQETQYF TGTGCCAGCAGCTTAGCGCACCGAGGGGGCCGGCAAGAGACCCAGTACTTC
TRBJ2-7 TRBD1 . TRBV5-1 CASSWDRTMAYEQYF TGCGCCAGCAGCTGGGACAGGACTATGGCCTACGAGCAGTACTTC
TRBJ1-6 . . TRBV19 CASSIEGANSPLHF TGTGCCAGTAGTATAGAGGGGGCCAATTCACCCCTCCACTTT
TRBJ2-3 . few TRBV11-2 CASSPGRGSADTQYF TGTGCCAGCAGCCCTGGAAGGGGCAGCGCAGATACGCAGTATTTT
TRBJ1-2 . . TRBV7-2 CASSLARCVRTGNTF TGTGCCAGCAGCTTAGCGCGGTGCGTACGGACTGGCAACACCTTC
TRBJ1-2 . many TRBV20-1 CSANPRGRPYGYTF TGCAGTGCCAACCCCAGAGGGAGGCCCTATGGCTACACCTTC
TRBJ2-1 TRBD2 many TRBV2 CASSETSGGNNEQFF TGTGCCAGCAGTGAAACTAGCGGGGGAAACAATGAGCAGTTCTTC
TRBJ2-7 TRBD1 . TRBV29-1 CSVDPGQWTGFVEQYF TGCAGCGTCGACCCGGGACAATGGACAGGGTTCGTCGAGCAGTACTTC
TRBJ2-5 TRBD1 few TRBV6-1 CASSRTGLTQYF TGTGCCAGCAGTCGGACAGGGTTGACCCAGTACTTC
TRBJ1-1 TRBD1 many TRBV7-2 CASSFDRDQGAFF TGTGCCAGCAGCTTTGACAGGGACCAAGGAGCTTTCTTT
TRBJ1-6 . many TRBV19 CASRPRAGTNSPLHF TGTGCCAGTAGGCCCCGGGCGGGGACTAATTCACCCCTCCACTTT
TRBJ2-3 TRBD2 . TRBV15 CATRRTSAEDTQYF TGTGCCACCCGTAGGACTAGCGCCGAAGATACGCAGTATTTT
TRBJ1-2 . many TRBV7-2 CASRTSLGGGYGYTF TGTGCCAGCAGAACTTCTCTTGGAGGGGGCTATGGCTACACCTTC
TRBJ2-7 TRBD1 . TRBV2 CASKVDRGFCEQYF TGTGCCAGCAAGGTGGACAGGGGATTCTGTGAGCAGTACTTC
TRBJ2-7 . . TRBV15 CATSRDLSRGRGREQYF TGTGCCACTAGCAGAGATCTGTCCCGGGGCAGGGGACGCGAGCAGTACTTC
TRBJ1-5 . . TRBV7-9 CASSLDKASYEEYHF TGTGCCAGCAGCTTGGACAAGGCATCCTATGAGGAGTACCATTTT
TRBJ1-6 . . TRBV11-2 CASTLGPEAGSPLHF TGTGCCAGCACCCTGGGTCCTGAGGCTGGATCACCCCTCCACTTT
TRBJ1-5 TRBD1 many TRBV6-5 CASSWTGNQPQHF TGTGCCAGCAGTTGGACAGGGAATCAGCCCCAGCATTTT
TRBJ1-2 . many TRBV20-1 CSGMDAKANYGYTF TGCAGTGGAATGGATGCCAAAGCTAACTATGGCTACACCTTC
TRBJ2-5 TRBD2 . TRBV14 CASSQRLAGETQYF TGTGCCAGCAGCCAGAGACTAGCCGGAGAGACCCAGTACTTC
TRBJ1-1 TRBD1 many TRBV6-1 CASSKHPGQGNTEAFF TGTGCCAGCAGTAAACACCCAGGACAGGGGAACACTGAAGCTTTCTTT
TRBJ2-5 TRBD2 few TRBV19 CASSKRGGRETQYF TGTGCCAGTAGTAAGCGGGGGGGCCGAGAGACCCAGTACTTC
TRBJ1-3 . many TRBV9 CASSVDLLGNTIYF TGTGCCAGCAGCGTAGATCTGTTAGGAAACACCATATATTTT
TRBJ2-3 TRBD2 . TRBV7-2 CASSKDTGRGTVTQYF TGTGCCAGCAGCAAGGACACCGGGAGGGGCACAGTTACGCAGTATTTT
TRBJ2-3 . many TRBV2 CASSRDSDITDTQYF TGTGCCAGCAGTAGGGACTCGGACATCACAGATACGCAGTATTTT
TRBJ2-1 TRBD2 . TRBV5-6 CASSLSGGRNEQFF TGCGCCAGCAGCTTGAGCGGGGGCCGCAATGAGCAGTTCTTC
TRBJ1-2 . . TRBV13 CASSPGTRGNGYTF TGTGCCAGCAGCCCAGGGACACGGGGTAACGGCTACACCTTC
TRBJ1-1 . . TRBV29-1 CSVRHGPEAFF TGCAGCGTTCGACACGGGCCTGAAGCTTTCTTT
TRBJ2-3 . many TRBV9 CASSVARGLTDTQYF TGTGCCAGCAGCGTAGCGCGGGGCCTAACAGATACGCAGTATTTT
TRBJ1-5 TRBD1 . TRBV7-8 CASSLGRTGLTYSNQPQHF TGTGCCAGCAGCTTAGGAAGGACAGGGTTGACTTATAGCAATCAGCCCCAGCATTTT
TRBJ1-6 TRBD1 many TRBV4-1 CASSQELRGLSPLHF TGCGCCAGCAGCCAAGAGTTGAGGGGGCTTTCACCCCTCCACTTT
TRBJ1-2 . . TRBV7-8 CASTGVTGYAF TGTGCCAGCACGGGCGTTACTGGCTACGCCTTC
TRBJ2-1 TRBD1 . TRBV24-1 CASSPFQGWGQGPSHAQFF TGTGCCAGCAGTCCGTTCCAGGGATGGGGACAGGGTCCCTCACATGCGCAGTTCTTC